This TCR beta chain stems from a study of T cells in Graves' hyperthyroidism and ophthalmopathy. Among ophthalmopathy patients, the Clinical Activity Score reached at least 3, the NOSPECS grade reached at least 4, and duration remained under 3 months. It was uncontrolled infection, other autoimmune disease, pregnancy or lactation that excluded patients. TCR beta CDR3 sequences were amplified from RNA transcripts. Using the HTBI primer set, a first-round RT-PCR was run on the TCR CDR3. MiXCR, run by TCRdb on the multiplex PCR reads, gives a single entry per CDR3 protein. The sample includes fewer than 650,000 distinct CDR3 sequences, roughly 15% of them seen just once. V lost 4 bases, J lost 4 bases, and 3 bases stayed unmatched. The CDR3 runs to 14 residues. CDR1 SGHAT and CDR2 FQNNGV come from the germline V gene. This clonotype showed up just a few times.

This chain links TRBV11-2 with TRBJ2-2; 7 bases map to TRBD2. Sequenced input: blood. The source of this sequence is a woman aged 40 to 49 with Graves' ophthalmopathy. The CDR3 region is CASSSLAATGELFF. The CDR3 region has the DNA TGTGCCAGCAGCTCTCTAGCGGCCACCGGGGAGCTGTTTTTT.